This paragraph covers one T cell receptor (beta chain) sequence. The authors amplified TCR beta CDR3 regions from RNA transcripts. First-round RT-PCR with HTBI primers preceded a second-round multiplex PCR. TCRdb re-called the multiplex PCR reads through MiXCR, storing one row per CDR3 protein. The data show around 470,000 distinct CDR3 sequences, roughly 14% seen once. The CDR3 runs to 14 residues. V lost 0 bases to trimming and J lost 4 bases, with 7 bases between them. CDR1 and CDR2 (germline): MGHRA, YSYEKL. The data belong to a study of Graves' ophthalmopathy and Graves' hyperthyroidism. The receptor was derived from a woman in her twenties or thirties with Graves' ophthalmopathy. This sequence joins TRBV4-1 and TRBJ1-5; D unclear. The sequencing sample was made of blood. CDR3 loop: CASSQDENNQPQHF. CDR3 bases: TGCGCCAGCAGCCAAGATGAGAATAATCAGCCCCAGCATTTT.